What follows are 23 T cell receptor beta chains derived from one specimen sequenced in a study of T cell responses to AZD1222 COVID-19 vaccine. The data were produced by immunoSEQ multiplex PCR, yet TCRdb's version contains in-frame clones alone and is incomplete. The table has some 140,000 clones, around 89% seen once; the top ten hold around 3.1%. The source was peripheral blood, collected on day 0 of AZD1222 vaccination. These receptors were taken from an adult in good health.

The rearrangement joins TRBV7-8 to TRBJ1-2, with D possibly matching TRBD1 (6 bases). V lost 5 bases and J lost 2, with 15 bases in between. CDR3 size: 15 residues. Germline V gene data show CDR1 as SGHVS and CDR2 as FQNEAQ. The CDR3 DNA is TGTGCCAGCAGCATCCAGATGACAGGAAACTATGGCTACACCTTC. Translation: CASSIQMTGNYGYTF.

The chain recombines TRBV25-1 with TRBJ2-7, with 10 positions matching TRBD1. V dropped 7 bases and J dropped 6; count of bases not matched to a gene: 9. CDR1 is MGHDK, CDR2 SYGVNS, per germline. The CDR3 length is 14 residues. The CDR3 sequence: CASTSGTGVSEQYF. The CDR3 DNA sequence: TGTGCCAGCACATCAGGGACAGGGGTATCCGAGCAGTACTTC.

This chain connects TRBV7-9 to TRBJ1-6; D is unresolved. The germline CDR1 and CDR2 sequences are SEHNR and FQNEAQ (reference sequence). Between the trimmed V and J ends, which lost 7 bases and 7 bases, there was a span of 14 bases. The CDR3 is 14 residues long. The CDR3 loop is CASNVGGRNSPLHF. CDR3 coding DNA: TGTGCCAGCAACGTCGGAGGGCGGAATTCACCCCTCCACTTT.

As concerns this clone: Other DNA sequences in the sample encode the same CDR3. This chain connects TRBV4-3 to TRBJ2-7; D not resolved. This CDR3 has 15 residues. Trimming left V 0 bases short and J 2 bases short, with 11 bases between. Looked up from germline, CDR1 is LGHNA and CDR2 is YSLEER. CDR3 loop: CASSQDRAATYEQYF. CDR3 coding DNA: TGCGCCAGCAGCCAAGATCGGGCCGCCACCTACGAGCAGTACTTC.

V is TRBV4-1 and J is TRBJ1-2, with unresolved D. Per the germline V gene, CDR1 is MGHRA and CDR2 is YSYEKL. V dropped 0 bases and J dropped 7 bases, with 9 bases sitting between them. The length of the CDR3 is 13 residues. For the CDR3, the DNA is TGCGCCAGCAGCCAAGATGTTAACGGTGGCTACACCTTC. It specifies CASSQDVNGGYTF.

This clone is a singleton in its sample. V gene TRBV7-9 combines with J gene TRBJ1-1, with 7 bases matching TRBD1. The germline V gene has CDR1 SEHNR and CDR2 FQNEAQ (reference sequence). This CDR3 has 14 residues. V lost 5 bases, J lost 0 bases, and 3 bases stayed unmatched. This chain's CDR3 is CASSLGQVNTEAFF. DNA for the CDR3: TGTGCCAGCAGCCTTGGACAGGTGAACACTGAAGCTTTCTTT. Variable domain in full (rest from reference TRBV7-9 and TRBJ1-1): DTGVSQNPRHKITKRGQNVTFRCDPISEHNRLYWYRQTLGQGPEFLTYFQNEAQLEKSRLLSDRFSAERPKGSFSTLEIQRTEQGDSAMYLCASSLGQVNTEAFFGQGTRLTVV.

The chain carries TRBV2 and TRBJ2-7; 7 bases match TRBD2. CDR3 length: 13 amino acids. Germline CDR1 SNHLY, CDR2 FYNNEI. V dropped 0 bases and J dropped 12; count of bases not matched to a gene: 8. For the CDR3, the DNA is TGTGCCAGCAGTGAAGCGCGTGGCGGGGGTCGGTACTTC. Translation gives CASSEARGGGRYF.

The V and J genes are TRBV5-6 and TRBJ2-7, with D possibly TRBD1 on 6 matching bases. V shed 0 bases and J shed 0 bases, with 13 bases lying between them. Germline V lookup: CDR1 SGHDT, CDR2 YYEEEE. This CDR3 is built from 16 residues. The CDR3 coding sequence is TGTGCCAGCAGCTTGGGGAGGCTGGGGGCCTCCTACGAGCAGTACTTC. This translates into CASSLGRLGASYEQYF.

This chain joins TRBV18 and TRBJ1-3; D ambiguous. Trimming removed 2 bases from V and 4 bases from J, with 9 bases in between. The CDR3 covers 14 residues. Germline CDR1 is KGHSH and CDR2 is LQKENI. CDR3 protein: CASSPNQRGNTIYF. The CDR3 DNA is TGTGCCAGCTCACCAAACCAGCGGGGAAACACCATATATTTT.

This chain joins TRBV5-8 and TRBJ1-2, with TRBD1 matching over 12 bases. The CDR3 extends over 15 amino acids. Per germline, CDR1 SGHTS and CDR2 YDEGEE. With V trimmed by 1 base and J by 5 bases, 3 bases remained unmatched. DNA for the CDR3: TGTGCCAGCAGCTTGATGGGACAGGGGGCTTATGGCTACACCTTC. It is translated as CASSLMGQGAYGYTF.

The chain links TRBV6-5 to TRBJ1-5, with 8 bases matching TRBD1. The germline V gene has CDR1 MNHEY and CDR2 SVGAGI. Losses at the gene ends were 6 bases for V and 2 bases for J; bases not matched to a gene: 3. CDR3 length equals 14 residues. As DNA, the CDR3 is TGTGCCAGCAGAACGGGACAGGGCAATCAGCCCCAGCATTTT. Translation: CASRTGQGNQPQHF.

The V gene is TRBV27, the J gene TRBJ1-4, with 7 bases lining up with TRBD1. The CDR3 extends over 14 amino acids. CDR1 MNHEY and CDR2 SMNVEV come from the germline V gene (reference sequence). Unmatched junction bases numbered 10, after V lost 8 bases and J lost 7 bases. The CDR3 DNA sequence: TGTGCCAGCCGAGAGGGCAGGGGGGGTGAAAAACTGTTTTTT. Its translation: CASREGRGGEKLFF.

The chain uses TRBV28 and TRBJ2-1, with a tentative D call TRBD1 (6 bases). Trimming pared 7 bases from V and 1 base from J, leaving 17 bases between. Germline V gene lookup returns CDR1 MDHEN and CDR2 SYDVKM. The CDR3 is made up of 16 amino acids. CDR3 loop: CASKNSGHRSYNEQFF. DNA for the CDR3: TGTGCCAGCAAGAACTCGGGACACCGGTCCTACAATGAGCAGTTCTTC.

The J gene is TRBJ2-6, the V gene TRBV11-2, with TRBD1 identical over 10 bases. CDR3 length: 18 residues. The V gene's germline CDR1 is SGHAT and CDR2 FQNNGV. V lost 0 bases, J lost 5 bases, and 7 bases stayed unmatched. The CDR3 here is CASSLDRDRGPWANVLTF. In DNA form, the CDR3 reads TGTGCCAGCAGCTTAGACCGGGACAGGGGCCCCTGGGCCAACGTCCTGACTTTC.

V gene TRBV2 combines with J gene TRBJ1-4, with unresolved D. Germline V CDR1 and CDR2: SNHLY, FYNNEI. There are 14 residues in the CDR3. The V end lost 6 bases, the J end lost 3 bases, and 11 bases lay between the germline ends. The CDR3 loop reads CASRSIKSNEKLFF. CDR3 in DNA: TGTGCCAGCAGGTCTATTAAATCTAATGAAAAACTGTTTTTT.

The gene calls are TRBV6-1 and TRBJ1-2, with TRBD1 as a possible D gene (5 bases). This CDR3 is built from 14 residues. Germline V gene sequence: CDR1 MNHNS, CDR2 SASEGT. Trimming stripped 3 bases from V and 8 bases from J, with 16 bases between. DNA for the CDR3: TGTGCCAGCAGTGATCGGTCCGGGACGCAAGGCTACACCTTC. It codes for CASSDRSGTQGYTF.

V usage is TRBV18 and J usage is TRBJ1-5, with D possibly being TRBD1 (6 bases). The length of the CDR3 is 16 residues. Germline loops: CDR1 KGHSH, CDR2 LQKENI. The V and J ends lost 0 bases and 3 bases respectively, with 12 bases between them. The CDR3 DNA is TGTGCCAGCTCACCACCGGAAGAGGGGGTCAATCAGCCCCAGCATTTT. Its translation: CASSPPEEGVNQPQHF.

J is TRBJ2-3 and V is TRBV14; D is unresolved. This CDR3 is 16 amino acids long. V was clipped by 4 bases and J by 0 bases, with 14 bases between them. Germline CDR1 reads SGHDN; CDR2 reads FVKESK. The DNA of the CDR3 is TGTGCCAGCAGCCCTGGGCATAGGGTTAGCACAGATACGCAGTATTTT. It yields the protein CASSPGHRVSTDTQYF.

This sequence joins TRBV4-1 and TRBJ1-5; perhaps TRBD1 as D (5 bases). V was clipped by 0 bases and J by 5 bases, with 11 bases between them. Per the germline V gene, CDR1 is MGHRA and CDR2 is YSYEKL. This CDR3 is 15 amino acids long. Here the CDR3 DNA reads TGCGCCAGCAGCCAAGAAAAGGGAGGGGATCAGCCCCAGCATTTT. Translation: CASSQEKGGDQPQHF.

CDR3 coding DNA: TGTGCCAGCAGGGGGCTCCGACAGGGGTCTCAGCCCCAGCATTTT. It codes for CASRGLRQGSQPQHF. The rearrangement uses TRBV6-5 and TRBJ1-5; 8 bases agree with TRBD1. J gave up 6 bases and V 6 bases, and 10 bases lay outside the gene matches. The CDR3 consists of 15 residues. Per germline, CDR1 MNHEY and CDR2 SVGAGI.

This CDR3 is CASSPTGGYGYTF. CDR3 coding DNA: TGTGCCAGCAGTCCGACAGGGGGCTATGGCTACACCTTC. This chain uses TRBV27 with TRBJ1-2; 9 bases agree with TRBD1. Germline CDR1 is MNHEY and CDR2 is SMNVEV (reference sequence). V lost 5 bases and J lost 4; bases outside the gene matches: 2. The CDR3 is 13 amino acids.

The chain combines TRBV11-2 with TRBJ2-7; TRBD1 matches 9 bases. CDR1 is SGHAT and CDR2 is FQNNGV in the germline V gene. The CDR3 has 16 residues. V dropped 5 bases and J dropped 1; count of bases not matched to a gene: 9. Here the CDR3 DNA reads TGTGCCAGCAGCGGAATCGCGGGACAGGGATCCTACGAGCAGTACTTC. Protein: CASSGIAGQGSYEQYF.

The chain uses TRBV7-8 and TRBJ1-2, with D possibly being TRBD1 (5 bases). V dropped 1 base and J dropped 5 bases, with 11 bases sitting between them. Per the germline V gene, CDR1 is SGHVS and CDR2 is FQNEAQ. This CDR3 is built from 14 residues. This chain's CDR3 is CASSLVGTAYGYTF. Written as DNA, the CDR3 is TGTGCCAGCAGCTTAGTCGGGACCGCTTATGGCTACACCTTC.